Following are 10 T cell receptor beta chains from one sample sequenced in a study of early T cells in non-severe SARS-CoV-2 infection. Each CDR3 protein is one row after TCRdb ran MiXCR on the 5' RACE reads. Found here are roughly 80,000 distinct CDR3 sequences, around 11% of them singletons; the top ten hold approximately 12%. Sequencing used whole blood, obtained at baseline. The receptors originated from an adult who was a healthcare worker with PCR-confirmed SARS-CoV-2 infection or an uninfected control (not recorded which).

V and J are TRBV28 and TRBJ2-2; D gene unclear. Germline CDR1 MDHEN, CDR2 SYDVKM. The length of the CDR3 is 10 residues. Trimming removed 4 bases at V and 8 bases at J, with 2 bases between. CDR3 DNA: TGTGCCAGCAGTTCTGGGGAGCTGTTTTTT. Translation gives CASSSGELFF.

In its sample, this clonotype was seen a few times. The J gene is TRBJ1-6, the V gene TRBV5-1, with 8 bases lining up with TRBD1. Germline assignment: CDR1 SGHRS and CDR2 YFSETQ. The V segment lost 4 bases and the J segment 7 bases; nucleotides outside the gene matches: 13. The CDR3 covers 17 residues. CDR3 DNA: TGCGCCAGCAGCCGCGAGGACAGGGCTGGGAACAATTCACCCCTCCACTTT. Protein sequence: CASSREDRAGNNSPLHF.

This clonotype has ten or more counts. The CDR3 DNA reads as TGCGCCAGCAGCCAAGATCCCTGGACTAGCGGGGGGATAGATACGCAGTATTTT. Amino acid sequence: CASSQDPWTSGGIDTQYF. The chain recombines TRBV4-1 with TRBJ2-3; TRBD2 aligns across 14 bases. Germline loops: CDR1 MGHRA, CDR2 YSYEKL. The V segment lost 0 bases and the J segment 5 bases; nucleotides outside the gene matches: 7. CDR3 length: 18 residues.

CDR3 residues: CASSLVAIQYF. The CDR3 DNA reads as TGTGCCAGCAGCTTAGTGGCCATTCAGTACTTC. The rearrangement uses TRBV11-2 and TRBJ2-4, with unresolved D. V was clipped by 1 base and J by 9 bases, with 4 bases between them. This CDR3 region has 11 residues. CDR1 SGHAT and CDR2 FQNNGV come from the germline V gene.

The rearrangement uses TRBV12-3 or TRBV12-4 and TRBJ1-3, with D perhaps TRBD1 (5 bases). The CDR3 is 20 residues long. Between the trimmed V and J ends, which lost 5 bases and 9 bases, there was a span of 35 bases. In DNA form, the CDR3 reads TGTGCCAGCAGTCTCACTACTCCCGGGACCTTCTTTGGGCTGGAGGGCACCATATATTTT. Its translation: CASSLTTPGTFFGLEGTIYF.

In its sample, this clonotype was seen a few times. This sequence joins TRBV29-1 and TRBJ1-2, with TRBD1 matching 7 bases. The CDR3 loop spans 15 amino acids. V shed 6 bases and J 3 bases; nucleotides not matched to a gene: 13. Germline-derived CDR1 and CDR2 are SQVTM and ANQGSEA. The CDR3, as DNA: TGCAGCGTCTGTCCGACAGGGAATCCTGACTATGGCTACACCTTC. As protein: CSVCPTGNPDYGYTF. Complete variable domain (other parts from reference TRBV29-1 and TRBJ1-2): SAVISQKPSRDICQRGTSLTIQCQVDSQVTMMFWYRQQPGQSLTLIATANQGSEATYESGFVIDKFPISRPNLTFSTLTVSNMSPEDSSIYLCSVCPTGNPDYGYTFGSGTRLTVV.

In this sample, this clonotype turned up a few times. V usage is TRBV19 and J usage is TRBJ2-5; weak D call: TRBD2 (5 bases). Between the trimmed V and J ends, which lost 6 bases and 5 bases, there was a span of 13 bases. Per germline, CDR1 LNHDA and CDR2 SQIVND (reference sequence). The CDR3 totals 13 residues. The CDR3 DNA sequence: TGTGCCAGTAGGGGAGCTGCCACGGAGACCCAGTACTTC. Its protein is CASRGAATETQYF. Filled out from reference TRBV19 and TRBJ2-5, the complete variable domain reads DGGITQSPKYLFRKEGQNVTLSCEQNLNHDAMYWYRQDPGQGLRLIYYSQIVNDFQKGDIAEGYSVSREKKESFPLTVTSAQKNPTAFYLCASRGAATETQYFGPGTRLLVL.

The rearrangement uses TRBV27 and TRBJ2-3; 9 nucleotides align to TRBD2. V lost 2 bases and J lost 2; bases outside the gene matches: 2. This CDR3 region has 15 residues. CDR1 and CDR2 (germline): MNHEY, SMNVEV (reference sequence). The CDR3 sequence is CASSLLAGNTDTQYF. In nucleotides, the CDR3 is TGTGCCAGCAGTTTACTAGCGGGGAACACAGATACGCAGTATTTT.

The chain joins TRBV20-1 to TRBJ2-1; 9 positions agree with TRBD1. Germline V gene sequence: CDR1 DFQATT, CDR2 SNEGSKA (reference sequence). With V trimmed by 5 bases and J by 6 bases, 8 bases remained unmatched. This CDR3 is built from 14 residues. The CDR3 spells CSAVDRGGGNEQFF. The DNA for the CDR3 is TGCAGTGCTGTCGACAGGGGGGGTGGCAATGAGCAGTTCTTC.

The V gene is TRBV5-4, the J gene TRBJ2-1; TRBD1 aligns across 8 bases. V gave up 3 bases and J gave up 4 bases; unmatched junction bases: 6. The CDR3 extends over 15 amino acids. Germline CDR1 SGHNT, CDR2 YYREEE (reference sequence). In DNA form, the CDR3 reads TGTGCCAGCAGCTACGGACAGGGATTGTACAATGAGCAGTTCTTC. It is translated as CASSYGQGLYNEQFF.